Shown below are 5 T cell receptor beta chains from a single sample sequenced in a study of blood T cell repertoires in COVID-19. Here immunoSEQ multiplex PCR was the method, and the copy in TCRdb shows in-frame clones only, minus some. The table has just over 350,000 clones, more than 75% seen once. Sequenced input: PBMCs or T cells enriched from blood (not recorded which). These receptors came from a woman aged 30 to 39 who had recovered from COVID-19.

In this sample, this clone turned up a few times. CDR3 DNA: TGTGCCAGCAGCTTGGGCAGGTACAATCAGCCCCAGCATTTT. It translates to CASSLGRYNQPQHF. The rearrangement links TRBV5-6 to TRBJ1-5; D ambiguous. Trimming cost V 0 bases and J 3 bases, with 7 bases left between them. Germline V gives CDR1 SGHDT, CDR2 YYEEEE. There are 14 residues in the CDR3. The variable domain in full, with the rest retrieved from reference TRBV5-6 and TRBJ1-5, is DAGVTQSPTHLIKTRGQQVTLRCSPKSGHDTVSWYQQALGQGPQFIFQYYEEEERQRGNFPDRFSGHQFPNYSSELNVNALLLGDSALYLCASSLGRYNQPQHFGDGTRLSIL.

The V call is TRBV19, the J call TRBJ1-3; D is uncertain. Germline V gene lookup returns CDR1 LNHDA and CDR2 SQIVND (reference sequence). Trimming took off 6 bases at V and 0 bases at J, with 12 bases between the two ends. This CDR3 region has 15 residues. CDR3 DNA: TGTGCCAGTAGGCTACGGGGTAACTCTGGAAACACCATATATTTT. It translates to CASRLRGNSGNTIYF.

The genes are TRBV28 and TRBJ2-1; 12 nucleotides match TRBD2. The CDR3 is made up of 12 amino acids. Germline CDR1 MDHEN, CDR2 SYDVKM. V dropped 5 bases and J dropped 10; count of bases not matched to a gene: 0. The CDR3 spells CASSTSGGEQFF. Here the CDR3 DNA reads TGTGCCAGCAGTACTAGCGGGGGGGAGCAGTTCTTC.

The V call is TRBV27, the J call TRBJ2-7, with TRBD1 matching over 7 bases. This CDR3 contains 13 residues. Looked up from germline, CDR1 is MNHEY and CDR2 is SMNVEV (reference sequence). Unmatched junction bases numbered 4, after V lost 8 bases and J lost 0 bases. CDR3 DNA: TGTGCCAGCGGGACAGTAAACTCCTACGAGCAGTACTTC. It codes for CASGTVNSYEQYF.

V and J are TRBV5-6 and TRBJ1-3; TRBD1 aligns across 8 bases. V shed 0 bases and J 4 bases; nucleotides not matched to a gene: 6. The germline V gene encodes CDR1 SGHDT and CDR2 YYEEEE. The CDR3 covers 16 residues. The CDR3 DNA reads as TGTGCCAGCAGCTTGGACGGACAGGGTGCGGGAAACACCATATATTTT. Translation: CASSLDGQGAGNTIYF.